A single sample is the source of the 2 T cell receptor beta chains below, sequenced in a study of T-cell memory formation after mild COVID-19. TCRdb re-called the 5' RACE reads with MiXCR, one entry per CDR3 protein. The top ten hold 7.5% to 9.5% of the sample, which has around 470,000 distinct CDR3 sequences, roughly 20% seen once. The sample taken for sequencing was PBMCs or a T cell subset sorted from them (not recorded which). These receptor sequences come from an adult woman who had mild COVID-19 (a few samples of this study predate the infection). Cell type and time point are not known.

The chain couples TRBV12-3 or TRBV12-4 to TRBJ2-1; D unresolved. This CDR3 contains 12 residues. The V end was cut by 5 bases, the J end by 6 bases, with 8 bases between. The chain's CDR3 is CASSRLSNEQFF. CDR3 sequence (DNA): TGTGCCAGCAGTCGACTCAGCAATGAGCAGTTCTTC.

This chain connects TRBV29-1 to TRBJ2-7, with 11 bases matching TRBD2. The CDR3 runs 16 residues. With V trimmed by 3 bases and J by 5 bases, 12 bases remained unmatched. Per germline, CDR1 SQVTM and CDR2 ANQGSEA. This CDR3 is CSVDLAGGRFRNEQYF. The CDR3 nucleotides are TGCAGCGTTGATCTAGCGGGAGGAAGGTTTAGAAACGAGCAGTACTTC.